The 29 T cell receptor beta chains given below trace back to one sample, sequenced in a study of T cells in Graves' hyperthyroidism and ophthalmopathy. Researchers took RNA transcripts and amplified the TCR beta CDR3 regions from them. When the TCR CDR3 underwent first-round RT-PCR, the HTBI primer set was used. MiXCR, run by TCRdb on the multiplex PCR reads, gives a single entry per CDR3 protein. The data contain under 250,000 distinct CDR3 sequences, around 25% of them seen just once; the ten biggest clones take up approximately 35%. Sequencing input: blood. The receptors derive from a middle-aged woman with Graves' ophthalmopathy.

This clonotype appeared many times. The rearrangement joins TRBV30 to TRBJ1-2, with TRBD1 identical over 7 bases. Looked up from germline, CDR1 is GTSNPN and CDR2 is SVGIG (reference sequence). V gave up 2 bases and J gave up 4 bases; unmatched junction bases: 7. This CDR3 has 14 amino acids. The CDR3 nucleotides read TGTGCCTGGAGTCTCCCAGGGGGAGGCTATGGCTACACCTTC. It translates to CAWSLPGGGYGYTF.

This clonotype has ten or more counts. This chain links TRBV5-1 with TRBJ2-7, with 9 positions matching TRBD2. The CDR3 is 15 residues long. CDR1 and CDR2 from the germline V gene are SGHRS and YFSETQ. J gave up 7 bases and V 3 bases, and 11 bases lay outside the gene matches. Written as DNA, the CDR3 is TGCGCCAGCAGCTCGAATAGCGGGAGAAAGGAGGAGCAGTACTTC. Amino acids: CASSSNSGRKEEQYF.

This clonotype has a count of ten or more. The gene calls are TRBV4-2 and TRBJ2-7; D remains unclear. Germline V gene sequence: CDR1 LGHNA, CDR2 YNFKEQ. The CDR3 is 15 amino acids. Trimming stripped 1 base from V and 5 bases from J, with 15 bases between. CDR3 region: CASSQGQNPYHEQYF. The CDR3 DNA reads as TGTGCCAGCAGCCAAGGGCAGAACCCCTACCACGAGCAGTACTTC.

This clonotype was observed many times. The chain links TRBV30 to TRBJ2-7; TRBD2 agrees at 7 bases. CDR3 length equals 13 residues. V was pared by 4 bases and J by 3 bases, with 6 bases of the junction left unmatched. The germline gives CDR1 GTSNPN, CDR2 SVGIG (reference sequence). CDR3 loop: CAWKAGVGYEQYF. For the CDR3, the DNA is TGTGCCTGGAAGGCGGGGGTGGGCTACGAGCAGTACTTC.

This clonotype has a count of ten or more. The V and J genes are TRBV12-3 or TRBV12-4 and TRBJ2-5; maybe TRBD2 (6 bases). Trimming took 2 bases from V and 1 from J, leaving 11 bases between them. CDR3 length equals 15 residues. The CDR3 sequence is CASSLIAESQETQYF. The CDR3 region has the DNA TGTGCCAGCAGTTTAATAGCGGAAAGCCAAGAGACCCAGTACTTC.

In this sample, this clonotype turned up many times. This chain joins TRBV7-6 and TRBJ1-3; D is uncertain. The germline V gene has CDR1 SGHVS and CDR2 FNYEAQ. This CDR3 is 15 amino acids long. Trimming took 5 bases from V and 1 from J, leaving 12 bases between them. In nucleotides, the CDR3 is TGTGCCAGCAGCCGAGAGGCGGGGTCTGGAAACACCATATATTTT. Protein sequence: CASSREAGSGNTIYF.

This clonotype came up many times. The gene calls are TRBV7-2 and TRBJ1-2; D remains ambiguous. Trimming took off 5 bases at V and 8 bases at J, with 12 bases between the two ends. The CDR3 is 12 residues long. Per germline, CDR1 SGHTA and CDR2 FQGNSA. CDR3 loop: CASSLTAVGYTF. CDR3 DNA: TGTGCCAGCAGCCTGACGGCGGTCGGCTACACCTTC.

In its sample, this clonotype was seen a few times. The genes are TRBV6-1 and TRBJ2-2; D call uncertain. The CDR3 is 14 residues long. V lost 4 bases to trimming and J lost 5 bases, with 11 bases between them. The V gene's germline CDR1 is MNHNS and CDR2 SASEGT. The CDR3 DNA is TGTGCCAGCAGTGGACTGGCGAGGACCGGGGAGCTGTTTTTT. The encoded protein is CASSGLARTGELFF.

This clonotype was seen ten or more times. The chain links TRBV11-2 to TRBJ2-2; 9 positions match TRBD1. J gave up 1 base and V 5 bases, and 5 bases lay outside the gene matches. Germline CDR1 is SGHAT and CDR2 is FQNNGV. The CDR3 spans 16 residues. CDR3 region: CASSPLTGGNTGELFF. In DNA form, the CDR3 reads TGTGCCAGCAGCCCGCTGACAGGGGGGAACACCGGGGAGCTGTTTTTT.

The sample holds a few counts of this clonotype. Just one base apart from a much larger clone, this may be a read error. V gene TRBV2 combines with J gene TRBJ2-5, with D perhaps matching TRBD2 (6 bases). CDR3 length: 13 amino acids. The germline gives CDR1 SNHLY, CDR2 FYNNEI. The CDR3 nucleotides are TGTGCCAGCAGGGCTCCGGGGGAAGAGACCCTGTACTTC. Translating it yields CASRAPGEETLYF.

J is TRBJ1-5 and V is TRBV2; 8 nucleotides align to TRBD1. This CDR3 region has 12 residues. Germline V CDR1 and CDR2: SNHLY, FYNNEI. After removal of 6 bases from V and 5 bases from J, the junction contained 0 bases not matched to a gene. The DNA for the CDR3 is TGTGCCAGCAGGGACAGGGATCAGCCCCAGCATTTT. Encoded protein: CASRDRDQPQHF.

This clonotype has ten or more counts. The chain employs TRBV4-2 and TRBJ2-7, with 9 bases matching TRBD2. The CDR3 is 15 amino acids. Germline CDR1 reads LGHNA; CDR2 reads YNFKEQ. Trimming removed 2 bases from V and 7 bases from J; junction bases left unmatched: 9. The CDR3: CASSQYAGGPGEQYF. The CDR3 DNA follows: TGTGCCAGCAGCCAATACGCGGGAGGGCCTGGAGAGCAGTACTTC.

In its sample, this clonotype was seen many times. The genes are TRBV30 and TRBJ1-2; D might be TRBD1 (5 bases). There are 13 residues in the CDR3. Trimming took off 4 bases at V and 2 bases at J, with 11 bases between the two ends. CDR1 GTSNPN and CDR2 SVGIG come from the germline V gene (reference sequence). This CDR3 is CAWTQDPNYGYTF. Written as DNA, the CDR3 is TGTGCCTGGACACAGGACCCAAACTATGGCTACACCTTC.

This clonotype occurred a few times. V gene TRBV6-2 or TRBV6-3 combines with J gene TRBJ2-7; the D is unclear. Germline CDR1 reads MNHEY; CDR2 reads SVGEGT. This CDR3 comprises 14 residues. The V end lost 4 bases, the J end lost 0 bases, and 10 bases lay between the germline ends. The CDR3 sequence: CASSWSQASYEQYF. The CDR3 DNA follows: TGTGCCAGCAGTTGGAGTCAGGCCTCCTACGAGCAGTACTTC.

This clonotype was seen at least ten times. V is TRBV27 and J is TRBJ2-7; 8 nucleotides align to TRBD2. In germline, CDR1 is MNHEY, CDR2 SMNVEV (reference sequence). Germline trimming cut 6 bases from V and 6 bases from J; bases unmatched to any gene: 10. CDR3 length equals 14 residues. DNA for the CDR3: TGTGCCAGCAGGAGCCGGGGGGGGCCTCCCGAGCAGTACTTC. This codes for CASRSRGGPPEQYF.

This clonotype was seen many times. V and J are TRBV19 and TRBJ2-5; D is possibly TRBD1 or TRBD2 (5 bases each). The germline CDR1 and CDR2 sequences are LNHDA and SQIVND (reference sequence). This CDR3 is 13 amino acids long. Trimming removed 8 bases from V and 5 bases from J, with 15 bases in between. The CDR3 nucleotides read TGTGCCAGTGGGGCAGCGGAATGGGAGACCCAGTACTTC. Translation gives CASGAAEWETQYF.

The chain carries TRBV28 and TRBJ2-7; TRBD2 agrees at 11 bases. With V trimmed by 5 bases and J by 6 bases, 6 bases remained unmatched. The CDR3 length is 14 residues. Per the germline V gene, CDR1 is MDHEN and CDR2 is SYDVKM. In nucleotides, the CDR3 is TGTGCCAGCAGTGATAGCGGGAGGGCCCCCGAGCAGTACTTC. This codes for CASSDSGRAPEQYF.

This clonotype was recorded many times. This chain uses TRBV7-6 with TRBJ2-5, with 14 bases that match TRBD2. The J segment lost 5 bases and the V segment lost 5 bases, leaving 16 bases of the junction unmatched. Germline CDR1 and CDR2: SGHVS and FNYEAQ. The CDR3 spans 19 residues. The CDR3 sequence is CASSLTSAGTSGSGETQYF. DNA of the CDR3: TGTGCCAGCAGCCTGACCTCCGCCGGGACTAGCGGGAGTGGTGAGACCCAGTACTTC.

In the case of this clonotype: One end of the junction fails to match germline, which may point to a read error. J is TRBJ1-2 and V is TRBV7-2, with D possibly TRBD1 on 6 matching bases. The V gene's germline CDR1 is SGHTA and CDR2 FQGNSA. There are 12 residues in the CDR3. This CDR3 is CASIPQGKGYIF. CDR3 nucleotide sequence: TGTGCCAGCATCCCCCAGGGGAAGGGCTACATCTTC. The full variable domain, with the rest looked up from reference TRBV7-2 and TRBJ1-2, is GAGVSQSPSNKVTEKGKDVELRCDPISGHTALYWYRQSLGQGLEFLIYFQGNSAPDKSGLPSDRFSAERTGGSVSTLTIQRTQQEDSAVYLCASIPQGKGYIFGSGTRLTVV.

This clonotype appeared many times. The gene calls are TRBV7-2 and TRBJ2-2, with 14 bases that match TRBD2. Germline lookup yields CDR1 SGHTA and CDR2 FQGNSA. After removal of 5 bases from V and 6 bases from J, the junction contained 2 bases not matched to a gene. This CDR3 has 15 residues. CDR3 DNA sequence: TGTGCCAGCAGCATGACTAGCGGGGGGGCCGGGGAGCTGTTTTTT. Translated, it gives CASSMTSGGAGELFF. Drawing the rest from reference TRBV7-2 and TRBJ2-2, the complete variable domain is GAGVSQSPSNKVTEKGKDVELRCDPISGHTALYWYRQSLGQGLEFLIYFQGNSAPDKSGLPSDRFSAERTGGSVSTLTIQRTQQEDSAVYLCASSMTSGGAGELFFGEGSRLTVL.

The rearrangement uses TRBV6-1 and TRBJ2-7; D is possibly TRBD2 (6 bases). The CDR3 runs to 15 residues. V gave up 2 bases and J gave up 3 bases, with 14 bases separating them. Germline CDR1 MNHNS, CDR2 SASEGT. The CDR3 loop reads CASSEYGGEYYEQYF. In DNA, the CDR3 is TGTGCCAGCAGTGAATACGGGGGAGAGTACTACGAGCAGTACTTC.

This clonotype was seen many times. V and J are TRBV28 and TRBJ1-2; D is unresolved. This CDR3 has 13 residues. The germline V gene has CDR1 MDHEN and CDR2 SYDVKM. Trimming pared 3 bases from V and 8 bases from J, leaving 13 bases between. CDR3 amino acids: CASSLEDLGGYTF. The CDR3 nucleotides are TGTGCCAGCAGTTTGGAGGATCTTGGGGGCTACACCTTC.

This clonotype was recorded at least ten times. The chain carries TRBV12-3 or TRBV12-4 and TRBJ1-1; D remains unclear. The CDR3 covers 15 residues. The germline V and J ends were trimmed by 1 base and 4 bases, with 13 bases remaining between them. The CDR3, as DNA: TGTGCCAGCAGTTTAGAGGGAATGGGAGCCACTGAAGCTTTCTTT. Translated, it gives CASSLEGMGATEAFF.

This clonotype was observed many times. J is TRBJ1-3 and V is TRBV2; D is undetermined. Per germline, CDR1 SNHLY and CDR2 FYNNEI. The CDR3 totals 12 residues. V was pared by 5 bases and J by 5 bases, with 7 bases between. This CDR3 reads CASSLVRNTIYF. In nucleotides, the CDR3 is TGTGCCAGCAGTCTGGTGAGAAACACCATATATTTT. The entire variable domain, with the rest obtained from reference TRBV2 and TRBJ1-3, is as follows: EPEVTQTPSHQVTQMGQEVILRCVPISNHLYFYWYRQILGQKVEFLVSFYNNEISEKSEIFDDQFSVERPDGSNFTLKIRSTKLEDSAMYFCASSLVRNTIYFGEGSWLTVV.

The J gene is TRBJ1-2, the V gene TRBV15; the match to TRBD1 covers 7 bases. Germline trimming cut 1 base from V and 0 bases from J; bases unmatched to any gene: 2. The CDR3 runs to 15 residues. CDR1 is LNHNV, CDR2 YYDKDF, per germline (reference sequence). Here the CDR3 reads CATSRGDSANYGYTF. The CDR3 region has the DNA TGTGCCACCAGCAGAGGGGACAGCGCTAACTATGGCTACACCTTC.

This clonotype was counted at least ten times. This chain links TRBV20-1 with TRBJ1-1, with 8 positions matching TRBD1. This CDR3 has 12 amino acids. CDR1 and CDR2 (germline): DFQATT, SNEGSKA (reference sequence). The CDR3, as DNA: TGCATCCCGGGACAGGTGAACACTGAAGCTTTCTTT. It is translated as CIPGQVNTEAFF.

Only a few counts were recorded for this clonotype. The chain employs TRBV27 and TRBJ1-1, with D perhaps matching TRBD1 (6 bases). CDR3 size: 14 residues. Germline values: CDR1 MNHEY, CDR2 SMNVEV (reference sequence). V lost 2 bases and J 5 bases, leaving 12 bases between the germline ends. The CDR3 sequence: CASSLEGDRTEAFF. The CDR3 bases are TGTGCCAGCAGTTTAGAGGGGGACCGAACTGAAGCTTTCTTT.

For the CDR3, the DNA is TGTGCCAGTAGGGTCTCCCGGGGGACTGAAGCTTTCTTT. Protein product: CASRVSRGTEAFF. The chain is built from TRBV19 and TRBJ1-1, with D possibly TRBD1 on 5 matching bases. There are 13 residues in the CDR3. V lost 6 bases to trimming and J lost 5 bases, with 13 bases between them. The germline gives CDR1 LNHDA, CDR2 SQIVND (reference sequence).

This clonotype has ten or more counts. This chain links TRBV30 with TRBJ1-2, with 7 bases fitting TRBD1. The CDR3 totals 15 residues. CDR1 and CDR2 (germline): GTSNPN, SVGIG (reference sequence). Trimming took 0 bases from V and 6 from J; bases not matched to a gene: 10. The CDR3 loop reads CAWSVGKTGLNGYTF. Written as DNA, the CDR3 is TGTGCCTGGAGTGTGGGAAAGACAGGGCTGAATGGCTACACCTTC. Drawing the rest from reference TRBV30 and TRBJ1-2, the complete variable domain is SQTIHQWPATLVQPVGSPLSLECTVEGTSNPNLYWYRQAAGRGLQLLFYSVGIGQISSEVPQNLSASRPQDRQFILSSKKLLLSDSGFYLCAWSVGKTGLNGYTFGSGTRLTVV.